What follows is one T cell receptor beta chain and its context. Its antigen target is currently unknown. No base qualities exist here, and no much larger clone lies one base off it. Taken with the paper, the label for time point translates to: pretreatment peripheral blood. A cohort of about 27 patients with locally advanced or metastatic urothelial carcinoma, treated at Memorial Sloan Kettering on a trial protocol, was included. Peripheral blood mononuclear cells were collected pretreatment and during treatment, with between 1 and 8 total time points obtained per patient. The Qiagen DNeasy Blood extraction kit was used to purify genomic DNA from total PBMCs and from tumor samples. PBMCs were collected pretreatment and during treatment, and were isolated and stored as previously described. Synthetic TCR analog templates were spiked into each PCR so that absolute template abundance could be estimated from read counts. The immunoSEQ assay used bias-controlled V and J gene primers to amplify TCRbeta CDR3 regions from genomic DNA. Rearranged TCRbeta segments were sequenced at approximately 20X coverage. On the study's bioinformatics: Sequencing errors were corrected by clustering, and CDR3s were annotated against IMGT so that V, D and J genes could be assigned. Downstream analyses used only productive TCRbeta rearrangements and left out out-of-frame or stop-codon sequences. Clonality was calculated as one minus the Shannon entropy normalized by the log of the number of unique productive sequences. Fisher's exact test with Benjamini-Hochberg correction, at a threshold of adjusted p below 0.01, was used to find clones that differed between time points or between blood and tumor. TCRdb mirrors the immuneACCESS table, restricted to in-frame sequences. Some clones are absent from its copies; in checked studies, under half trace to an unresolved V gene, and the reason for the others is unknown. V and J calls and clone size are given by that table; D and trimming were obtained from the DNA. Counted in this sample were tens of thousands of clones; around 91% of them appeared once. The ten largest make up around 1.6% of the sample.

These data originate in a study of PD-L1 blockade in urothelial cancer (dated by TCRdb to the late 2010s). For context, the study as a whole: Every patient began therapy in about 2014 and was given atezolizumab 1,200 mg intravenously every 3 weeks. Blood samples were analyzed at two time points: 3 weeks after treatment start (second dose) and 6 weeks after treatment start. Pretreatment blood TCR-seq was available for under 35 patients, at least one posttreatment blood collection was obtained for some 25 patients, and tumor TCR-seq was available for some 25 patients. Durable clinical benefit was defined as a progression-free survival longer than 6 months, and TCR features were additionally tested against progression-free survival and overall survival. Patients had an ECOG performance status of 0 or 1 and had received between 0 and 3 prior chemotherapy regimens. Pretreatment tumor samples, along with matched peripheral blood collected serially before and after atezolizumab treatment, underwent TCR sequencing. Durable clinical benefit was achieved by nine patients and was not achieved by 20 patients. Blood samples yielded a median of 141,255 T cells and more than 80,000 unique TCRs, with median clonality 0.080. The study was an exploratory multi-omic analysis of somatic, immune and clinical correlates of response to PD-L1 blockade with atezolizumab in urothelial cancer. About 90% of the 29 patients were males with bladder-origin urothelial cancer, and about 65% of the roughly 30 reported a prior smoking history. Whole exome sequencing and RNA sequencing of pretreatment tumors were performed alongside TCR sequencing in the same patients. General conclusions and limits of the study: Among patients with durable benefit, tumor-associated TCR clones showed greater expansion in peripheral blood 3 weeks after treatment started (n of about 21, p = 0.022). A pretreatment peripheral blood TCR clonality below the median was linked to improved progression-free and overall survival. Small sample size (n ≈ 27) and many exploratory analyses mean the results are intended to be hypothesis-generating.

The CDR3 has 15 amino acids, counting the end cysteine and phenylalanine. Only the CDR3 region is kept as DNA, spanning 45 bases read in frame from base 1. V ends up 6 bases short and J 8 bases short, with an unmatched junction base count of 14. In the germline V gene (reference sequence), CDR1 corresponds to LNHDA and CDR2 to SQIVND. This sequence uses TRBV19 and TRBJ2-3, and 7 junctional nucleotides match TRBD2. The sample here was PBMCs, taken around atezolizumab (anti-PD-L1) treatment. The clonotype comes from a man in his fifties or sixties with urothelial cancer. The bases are TGTGCCAGTAGGACAAGCGGGGCCGGGGTCGTTACGCAGTATTTT. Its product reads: CASRTSGAGVVTQYF.